This T cell receptor beta chain was identified during a study of shared clonotypes between healthy human individuals. Broader study findings: Larger estimated richness was generally seen in naive subsets than in memory subsets.

Negatively enriched CD4+ T cells were divided by CD45RA into naive and memory. With respect to this clone: Its specificity is not known.

An assay was performed, and its level was deep. TCRdb keeps only in-frame clones here, not all; method: immunoSEQ multiplex PCR. Found here are around 700,000 clones, about two thirds of them singletons; the top ten hold approximately 2%. Trimming removed 1 base at V and 1 base at J, with 13 bases between. This CDR3 comprises 16 residues. Germline V gives CDR1 SGHRS, CDR2 YFSETQ. The specimen sequenced was memory CD4+ T cells sorted from blood. Subset given: CD45RA-negative fraction. The clonotype was recovered from a woman in her 30s in good health. This rearrangement joins TRBV5-1 to TRBJ2-3; perhaps TRBD1 as D (5 bases). The CDR3 protein is CASSLIAQGGTDTQYF. The CDR3 region has the DNA TGCGCCAGCAGCTTGATTGCCCAGGGTGGCACAGATACGCAGTATTTT.